Described below is a single T cell receptor beta chain sequence and its context. This record belongs to a study of regulatory T cells in long-lasting Graves disease. Time point meaning: newly diagnosed GD, antithyroid drugs for less than 3 months. Construction of the TCR library relied on RNA isolated from PBMCs. Arm-PCR of CDR3 regions with iRepertoire HTBI primers generated TCR beta libraries. TCRdb called the multiplex PCR reads again in MiXCR, with one record for every CDR3 protein. This table has 550,000 to 650,000 distinct CDR3 sequences, about 16% appearing once. Germline CDR1 is MDHEN and CDR2 is SYDVKM. CDR3 length: 15 residues. Between the trimmed V and J ends, which lost 7 bases and 3 bases, there was a span of 19 bases. The data also belong to a second study, concerning T cells in Graves' hyperthyroidism and ophthalmopathy. That publication notes: The primer set for the first-round RT-PCR of the TCR CDR3 was HTBI.

The chain carries TRBV28 and TRBJ2-7; D may be TRBD2 (6 bases). Here the sequenced sample was peripheral blood mononuclear cells (PBMCs), taken at new diagnosis, from a patient treated with antithyroid drugs. This clonotype was obtained from a man aged 18 to 29 with Graves disease. The CDR3 bases are TGTGCCAGCACCCTTAGGGGAGGCGGGCGCTACGAGCAGTACTTC. This encodes CASTLRGGGRYEQYF.